The rows below give T cell receptor beta chains drawn from one sample of a study of shared clonotypes between healthy human individuals. The method was immunoSEQ multiplex PCR; TCRdb's version includes in-frame clones alone and lacks a portion of them. Here the sample spans about 2,200,000 clones, 90% to 95% being singletons. The sequenced material came from naive CD8+ T cells from PBMCs. The source is a man between 18 and 29 years old in good health. Some clones in this sample may be carry-over from other donors' samples. Each CDR3 is given with its conserved first and last residue. A D gene is named only where the DNA matches it firmly. Clone size is not always given. Where it is, it says once, few, many or a class for expanded clones.

size: .; length: 18; V: TRBV7-9; D: .; J: TRBJ2-3; CDR3: CASSRLARGALGLDTQYF; DNA: TGTGCCAGCAGCCGATTAGCTCGGGGGGCCCTAGGATTAGATACGCAGTATTTT
size: .; length: 14; V: TRBV4-3; D: .; J: TRBJ2-1; CDR3: CASSQTAGYNEQFF; DNA: TGCGCCAGCAGCCAAACGGCAGGCTACAATGAGCAGTTCTTC
size: once; length: 16; V: TRBV5-5; D: TRBD1; J: TRBJ1-5; CDR3: CASSPHRDRSNQPQHF; DNA: TGTGCCAGCAGCCCACACCGGGACAGGAGCAATCAGCCCCAGCATTTT
size: once; length: 16; V: TRBV5-1; D: .; J: TRBJ1-1; CDR3: CASSLANVGLNTEAFF; DNA: TGCGCCAGCAGCTTGGCCAACGTGGGCCTAAACACTGAAGCTTTCTTT
size: .; length: 20; V: TRBV4-1; D: TRBD1; J: TRBJ1-5; CDR3: CASSQRDAWETGDSNQPQHF; DNA: TGCGCCAGCAGCCAAAGAGATGCCTGGGAAACAGGGGATAGCAATCAGCCCCAGCATTTT
size: .; length: 11; V: TRBV6-5; D: .; J: TRBJ2-7; CDR3: CASRAGREQYF; DNA: TGTGCCAGCAGAGCAGGGCGGGAGCAGTACTTC
size: .; length: 13; V: TRBV6-5; D: .; J: TRBJ2-3; CDR3: CASSYSSTDTQYF; DNA: TGTGCCAGCAGTTACTCGAGCACAGATACGCAGTATTTT
size: .; length: 15; V: TRBV13; D: TRBD1; J: TRBJ1-2; CDR3: CASSDRDRFKLGYTF; DNA: TGTGCCAGCAGCGACCGGGACAGGTTTAAGCTTGGCTACACCTTC
size: .; length: 15; V: TRBV10-2; D: .; J: TRBJ2-7; CDR3: CASSESPSRAYEQYF; DNA: TGCGCCAGCAGTGAGAGCCCGTCGCGGGCCTACGAGCAGTACTTC
size: .; length: 15; V: TRBV6-1; D: .; J: TRBJ1-5; CDR3: CASSRNNRAGQPQHF; DNA: TGTGCCAGCAGTCGAAATAACAGGGCAGGCCAGCCCCAGCATTTT
size: .; length: 16; V: TRBV28; D: TRBD1; J: TRBJ1-2; CDR3: CASSFSTKTGDYGYTF; DNA: TGTGCCAGCAGTTTTTCTACGAAGACAGGGGACTATGGCTACACCTTC
size: .; length: 13; V: TRBV6-5; D: .; J: TRBJ1-1; CDR3: CASRYSSNTEAFF; DNA: TGTGCCAGCAGGTACAGCTCTAACACTGAAGCTTTCTTT
size: .; length: 16; V: TRBV9; D: TRBD1; J: TRBJ2-2; CDR3: CASSEAGTGLTGELFF; DNA: TGTGCCAGCAGCGAAGCCGGGACAGGGCTCACCGGGGAGCTGTTTTTT
size: .; length: 16; V: TRBV11-2; D: .; J: TRBJ2-3; CDR3: CASSLVLGIGTDTQYF; DNA: TGTGCCAGCAGCTTAGTCTTAGGGATTGGCACAGATACGCAGTATTTT
size: once; length: 17; V: TRBV30; D: TRBD2; J: TRBJ2-1; CDR3: CAWSVLASGSTYNEQFF; DNA: TGTGCCTGGAGTGTATTGGCTAGCGGGAGCACCTACAATGAGCAGTTCTTC
size: .; length: 13; V: TRBV19; D: .; J: TRBJ2-7; CDR3: CASRVQGSYEQYF; DNA: TGTGCCAGTAGGGTACAGGGCTCCTACGAGCAGTACTTC
size: .; length: 14; V: TRBV7-2; D: TRBD2; J: TRBJ2-7; CDR3: CASRGEAGSYEQYF; DNA: TGTGCCAGCAGAGGGGAAGCGGGATCCTACGAGCAGTACTTC
size: once; length: 17; V: TRBV5-1; D: .; J: TRBJ2-1; CDR3: CASSLLRGAWGSDEQFF; DNA: TGCGCCAGCAGCTTGCTCCGTGGTGCTTGGGGGTCGGACGAGCAGTTCTTC
size: .; length: 13; V: TRBV28; D: TRBD2; J: TRBJ2-1; CDR3: CASSFWRESEQFF; DNA: TGTGCCAGCAGTTTTTGGCGGGAGTCTGAGCAGTTCTTC
size: .; length: 12; V: TRBV23-1; D: .; J: TRBJ1-2; CDR3: CARRTDRSGYTF; DNA: TGCGCCAGACGAACGGACAGAAGTGGCTACACCTTC
size: once; length: 14; V: TRBV13; D: .; J: TRBJ1-2; CDR3: CASELLQGRGGYTF; DNA: TGTGCCAGCGAATTATTACAGGGAAGGGGTGGCTACACCTTC
size: .; length: 15; V: TRBV28; D: .; J: TRBJ2-5; CDR3: CATLNPGRRQETQYF; DNA: TGTGCCACCCTAAACCCGGGCAGGCGGCAAGAGACCCAGTACTTC
size: .; length: 16; V: TRBV9; D: .; J: TRBJ2-6; CDR3: CASSVGRLKGANVLTF; DNA: TGTGCCAGCAGCGTAGGACGGTTAAAAGGGGCCAACGTCCTGACTTTC
size: .; length: 16; V: TRBV4-2; D: .; J: TRBJ2-1; CDR3: CASSLTTSSSYNEQFF; DNA: TGTGCCAGCAGCCTGACCACCTCAAGCTCCTACAATGAGCAGTTCTTC
size: .; length: 13; V: TRBV7-9; D: .; J: TRBJ2-1; CDR3: CASSLYQVNEQFF; DNA: TGTGCCAGCAGCTTATATCAGGTCAATGAGCAGTTCTTC
size: .; length: 15; V: TRBV10-1; D: .; J: TRBJ2-3; CDR3: CASKSTREGTDTQYF; DNA: TGCGCCAGCAAGTCAACACGAGAGGGCACAGATACGCAGTATTTT
size: .; length: 14; V: TRBV27; D: .; J: TRBJ1-2; CDR3: CASRPETRIYGYTF; DNA: TGTGCCAGCAGGCCCGAGACTAGGATCTATGGCTACACCTTC